This TCR beta chain was obtained from a study of blood T cell repertoires in COVID-19. The wider study: In each case, the material was cDNA or gDNA derived from T cells, B-cell-depleted T cells, or PBMCs.

Trimming took 0 bases from V and 0 from J, leaving 3 bases between them. The CDR3 length is 14 residues. Germline V CDR1 and CDR2: SNHLY, FYNNEI. As originally analysed: Estimated nucleated cell counts came from reference gene primer amplification. Here immunoSEQ multiplex PCR was the method, and the copy in TCRdb shows in-frame clones only, minus some. For V, J and clone size, that table is used; D and trimming come from the DNA. Here the sample spans 85,000 to 130,000 clones, roughly 83% being singletons. The sample consisted of peripheral blood. This clonotype was sampled from a woman aged 80 or older with active or convalescent COVID-19. J is TRBJ1-5 and V is TRBV2; D not certain. The CDR3 DNA follows: TGTGCCAGCAGTGAAGCCCATAGCAATCAGCCCCAGCATTTT. Amino acid sequence: CASSEAHSNQPQHF.